This TCR beta chain was captured in a study of cytomegalovirus exposure and HLA in healthy donors. Study-wide findings and caveats: Being productive about 90% or about 30% of the time was typical of most TCR beta V segments in an earlier analysis. The study assumed roughly uniform donor sequencing depth for presence/absence analyses.

The CDR3 spans 11 residues. V was shortened by 5 bases and J by 3 bases, with 4 bases between the two germline ends. CDR1 and CDR2 (germline): LNHDA, SQIVND (reference sequence). The PCR contained 60 Vbeta and 13 Jbeta primers. Here immunoSEQ multiplex PCR was the method, and the copy in TCRdb shows in-frame clones only, minus some. The profile shows tens of thousands of clones, 60% to 80% of them singletons. About this clone: Its target is unknown.

The chain combines TRBV19 with TRBJ1-2; D uncertain. The sequencing input was PBMCs. This receptor was taken from a woman in her thirties or forties in good health and CMV-seropositive. CDR3: CASSRDYGYTF. CDR3 DNA sequence: TGTGCCAGTAGTCGGGACTATGGCTACACCTTC.